This T cell receptor (beta chain) was obtained from a study of blood T cell repertoires in COVID-19 (TCRdb year 2020). At the level of the whole study: The collaborator samples originated in the United States, Italy and Spain and spanned the acute and convalescent phases of COVID-19. Samples came from the ongoing ImmuneRACE study (first 160 participants) plus 1,254 subjects from 6 global collaborators. Subjects who had been exposed to COVID-19, were actively infected with it, or had recovered from it provided the deeply sampled blood TCRbeta repertoires that made up the dataset. The sample metadata nearly always contained a de-identified subject ID, COVID-19 status, age in years and sex. The material from the prospective study consisted of cDNA or gDNA derived from T cells, B-cell-depleted T cells, or PBMCs. The repertoires were released in a freely available public database intended as a resource for research on the immune response to SARS-CoV-2. Where available, HLA class I and class II types were taken from metadata supplied by the sample provider and were not determined by assay-based typing. Broad study findings and their caveats: How much clinical and demographic metadata was included differed by source and by participant, and the metadata was provided uncurated.

In the prospective study, participants were about 18 to 95 years old, resided in under 30 geographic areas of the United States, and were enrolled through a virtual design. To assign participants to cohorts, the prospective study relied on clinical history that participants themselves reported in a screening survey and a study questionnaire. Recovered participants in ImmuneRACE Cohort 3 were defined as having two consecutive negative NP/OP PCR tests, clearance from a healthcare professional, or resolution of symptoms. Mobile phlebotomists in the prospective study collected whole blood, serum and a nasopharyngeal or oropharyngeal swab from every participant. Over a roughly 2-month period, participants in the prospective study had the option of providing additional blood draws and questionnaires. Blood samples from the prospective study were shipped frozen or at room temperature prior to DNA extraction.

TCRbeta CDR3 regions were amplified from genomic DNA by means of the immunoSEQ Assay, a bias-controlled multiplex PCR. The original methods were these. Nucleated cell counts per sample were estimated from amplification of reference gene primers within the assay. To quantify the absolute abundance of each unique TCRbeta CDR3 rearrangement, sequence reads were collapsed and filtered. Productive Simpson clonality was computed per sample as the square root of Simpson's diversity index over productive rearrangements. TCRdb took over this immuneACCESS table, retaining in-frame rearrangements with V and J assigned. Such tables are incomplete; in checked studies, under half of the missing clones stem from an unresolved V gene, and the remainder is unexplained. The V and J calls and clone size come from that table; D and trimming were worked out from the DNA. The sample includes some 160,000 clones, with roughly 90% observed a single time. Jointly, the top ten make up 5% to 8.5% of the sample.

Worth noting for this clone: The antigen it binds to is not known. No base qualities exist here, and no much larger clone lies one base off it.

The CDR3 starts with the cysteine, ends with the phenylalanine, and has 15 residues. The only DNA kept is the CDR3, 45 bases in frame from the first base. Based on the germline V gene, the CDR1 and CDR2 sequences are SGHRS and YFSETQ. From V the trimming removes 4 bases and from J it removes 7 bases, while the gene matches leave 3 bases of the junction unaccounted for. The rearranged segments are TRBV5-1 and TRBJ1-6, and 12 junction bases match TRBD1. The sample was PBMCs or T cells enriched from blood (not recorded which). This TCR was sampled from a woman in her fifties or sixties who had recovered from COVID-19. The nucleotide sequence is TGCGCCAGCAGCGGTGGGACAGGGGGCAATTCACCCCTCCACTTT. It codes for CASSGGTGGNSPLHF.